This T cell receptor beta chain was sequenced during a study of cytomegalovirus exposure and HLA in healthy donors. Trimming shortened V by 8 bases and J by 5 bases, and 10 bases separated the two germline ends. There are 11 residues in the CDR3. The germline gives CDR1 MNHNY, CDR2 SVGAGI (reference sequence). Nominally healthy donors provided the samples, though records likely missed some immune exposures. This clone has just a few counts. The PCR used 60 Vbeta and 13 Jbeta primers. Assay: immunoSEQ multiplex PCR; the TCRdb copy retains only in-frame clones and omits some. Altogether under 150,000 clones are present, around three quarters being singletons, with the ten largest covering about 6.7%.

The sample taken for sequencing was PBMCs. This chain joins TRBV6-6 and TRBJ2-7; the D gene is possibly TRBD2 (7 bases). This receptor was taken from a woman aged 40 to 55 in good health and CMV-seropositive. The CDR3 DNA reads TGTGCCAGCGGGGGGGCGAACGAGCAGTACTTC. Translation: CASGGANEQYF.